These 29 T cell receptor beta chains were all obtained from the same sample, sequenced in a study of T cells in Graves' hyperthyroidism and ophthalmopathy. Regions amplified from RNA transcripts were the TCR beta CDR3 regions. The primer set for the first-round RT-PCR of the TCR CDR3 was HTBI. TCRdb itself ran the multiplex PCR reads through MiXCR, one entry per CDR3 protein. In the table there are 550,000 to 800,000 distinct CDR3 sequences, roughly a sixth of which are singletons. Source material: blood. Receptors were obtained from a man aged 50 to 59 with Graves' hyperthyroidism.

This clonotype was seen a handful of times. This chain connects TRBV25-1 to TRBJ2-3, with D unresolved. Trimming cost V 1 base and J 2 bases, with 10 bases left between them. The CDR3 is 15 residues long. The germline gives CDR1 MGHDK, CDR2 SYGVNS. CDR3 in amino acids: CASSESRAYTDTQYF. As DNA, the CDR3 is TGTGCCAGCAGTGAATCCCGGGCCTACACAGATACGCAGTATTTT. The variable domain in full, with the rest retrieved from reference TRBV25-1 and TRBJ2-3, is EADIYQTPRYLVIGTGKKITLECSQTMGHDKMYWYQQDPGMELHLIHYSYGVNSTEKGDLSSESTVSRIRTEHFPLTLESARPSHTSQYLCASSESRAYTDTQYFGPGTRLTVL.

This clonotype was recorded many times. The chain couples TRBV27 to TRBJ2-3, with TRBD2 matching 10 bases. Germline trimming cut 4 bases from V and 2 bases from J; bases unmatched to any gene: 18. The V gene's germline CDR1 is MNHEY and CDR2 SMNVEV (reference sequence). This CDR3 is built from 20 residues. The CDR3 nucleotides read TGTGCCAGCAGTTCGGTGGCCCGGACTAGCGGACCCCACTACACAGATACGCAGTATTTT. This translates into CASSSVARTSGPHYTDTQYF.

A few counts support this clonotype. CDR3: CASSYKLTSGSSDTQYF. CDR3 in DNA: TGTGCCAGCAGTTATAAATTGACTAGCGGGAGCTCAGATACGCAGTATTTT. The rearrangement uses TRBV28 and TRBJ2-3; 12 bases fit TRBD2. This CDR3 comprises 17 residues. CDR1 and CDR2 (germline): MDHEN, SYDVKM. Unmatched junction bases numbered 9, after V lost 4 bases and J lost 4 bases.

This clonotype was recorded a few times. The J gene is TRBJ2-7, the V gene TRBV27, with D perhaps TRBD1 (6 bases). The V end was cut by 5 bases, the J end by 4 bases, with 18 bases between. The CDR3 totals 15 residues. Germline assignment: CDR1 MNHEY and CDR2 SMNVEV (reference sequence). CDR3 nucleotide sequence: TGTGCCAGCAGTCTACTAACAGGGCACGGGTACGAGCAGTACTTC. Its protein is CASSLLTGHGYEQYF.

There are many counts of this clonotype. This sequence joins TRBV5-1 and TRBJ2-1, with 10 bases that match TRBD2. The V gene's germline CDR1 is SGHRS and CDR2 YFSETQ. The CDR3 is 13 amino acids. V lost 7 bases and J lost 2; bases outside the gene matches: 0. CDR3 nucleotides: TGCGCCAGCGGGACTAGCGCCTACAATGAGCAGTTCTTC. It specifies CASGTSAYNEQFF.

This clonotype was counted between two and nine times. The rearrangement joins TRBV7-2 to TRBJ2-7, with TRBD2 matching 11 bases. J was trimmed by 2 bases and V by 5 bases; bases with no gene match: 2. The CDR3 totals 14 residues. CDR1 and CDR2 from the germline V gene are SGHTA and FQGNSA. The CDR3: CASSGGLAAYEQYF. Written as DNA, the CDR3 is TGTGCCAGCAGCGGGGGACTAGCGGCCTACGAGCAGTACTTC.

This clonotype was found many times. The chain has TRBV12-3 or TRBV12-4 and TRBJ1-2; D is undetermined. The CDR3 is made up of 14 amino acids. Trimming shortened V by 6 bases and J by 7 bases, and 18 bases separated the two germline ends. The CDR3 loop is CASREDLNMRGYTF. The CDR3 nucleotides read TGTGCCAGCAGAGAAGACCTTAATATGCGTGGCTACACCTTC.

There are many counts of this clonotype. The V gene is TRBV28, the J gene TRBJ2-2; 9 bases are a match to TRBD2. Germline CDR1 is MDHEN and CDR2 is SYDVKM. This CDR3 contains 15 residues. The V and J ends lost 2 bases and 5 bases, in that order; junction bases with no gene match: 3. CDR3 loop: CASSLAGGLTGELFF. In nucleotides, the CDR3 is TGTGCCAGCAGTTTAGCGGGAGGGCTTACCGGGGAGCTGTTTTTT.

A few counts support this clonotype. The V and J genes are TRBV20-1 and TRBJ2-3; 7 nucleotides match TRBD2. The CDR3 spans 14 residues. Germline-derived CDR1 and CDR2 are DFQATT and SNEGSKA (reference sequence). J was trimmed by 0 bases and V by 6 bases; bases with no gene match: 6. The CDR3 spells CSALLAKSTDTQYF. CDR3 DNA sequence: TGCAGTGCACTACTAGCGAAAAGCACAGATACGCAGTATTTT.

This sequence joins TRBV2 and TRBJ1-1; 9 bases map to TRBD1. Germline CDR1 reads SNHLY; CDR2 reads FYNNEI. Unmatched junction bases numbered 4, after V lost 2 bases and J lost 0 bases. The CDR3 contains 16 residues. CDR3 sequence reads: CASSEWDRAMNTEAFF. The CDR3 coding sequence is TGTGCCAGCAGTGAATGGGACAGGGCTATGAACACTGAAGCTTTCTTT. The full variable domain, in which reference TRBV2 and TRBJ1-1 provide the parts outside the CDR3, is EPEVTQTPSHQVTQMGQEVILRCVPISNHLYFYWYRQILGQKVEFLVSFYNNEISEKSEIFDDQFSVERPDGSNFTLKIRSTKLEDSAMYFCASSEWDRAMNTEAFFGQGTRLTVV.

This chain uses TRBV29-1 with TRBJ2-2, with a possible D match to TRBD1 (6 bases). V gave up 3 bases and J gave up 5 bases, with 16 bases separating them. This CDR3 has 15 residues. Germline-derived CDR1 and CDR2 are SQVTM and ANQGSEA. In DNA, the CDR3 is TGCAGCGTTGAGACTCCGACCCAGGGGACCGGGGAGCTGTTTTTT. As protein: CSVETPTQGTGELFF.

This clonotype was seen repeatedly, ten times or more. J is TRBJ1-5 and V is TRBV2; D is unclear. The CDR3 totals 14 residues. Germline-derived CDR1 and CDR2 are SNHLY and FYNNEI. Trimming shortened V by 2 bases and J by 5 bases, and 10 bases separated the two germline ends. As DNA, the CDR3 is TGTGCCAGCAGTGAATTGGGGAAGGATCAGCCCCAGCATTTT. Its translation is CASSELGKDQPQHF.

This clonotype turned up a few times. The chain carries TRBV3-1 and TRBJ1-1; TRBD1 matches at 7 bases. The J segment lost 4 bases and the V segment lost 0 bases, leaving 2 bases of the junction unmatched. The CDR3 covers 14 residues. The germline V gene has CDR1 LGHDT and CDR2 YNNKEL (reference sequence). Here the CDR3 reads CASSQEDRATEAFF. CDR3 sequence (DNA): TGTGCCAGCAGCCAAGAAGACAGGGCCACTGAAGCTTTCTTT.

A few counts support this clonotype. The chain uses TRBV29-1 and TRBJ2-2, with 14 bases aligning to TRBD2. Trimming cost V 6 bases and J 6 bases; bases outside gene matches: 12. The V gene's germline CDR1 is SQVTM and CDR2 ANQGSEA. The CDR3 spans 17 residues. DNA for the CDR3: TGCAGCGTGGATATTGGGGGGACTAGCGGGAGTGCCGGGGAGCTGTTTTTT. It is translated as CSVDIGGTSGSAGELFF.

This clonotype came up many times. The chain has TRBV7-2 and TRBJ1-4; D unclear. The CDR3 sequence is 15 residues long. Germline-derived CDR1 and CDR2 are SGHTA and FQGNSA. Trimming took 5 bases from V and 7 from J, leaving 17 bases between them. The CDR3 is CASSPLGSWGEKLFF. CDR3 nucleotide sequence: TGTGCCAGCAGCCCCCTGGGCAGCTGGGGTGAAAAACTGTTTTTT.

This clonotype was observed a handful of times. This rearrangement joins TRBV6-1 to TRBJ2-5; 12 positions agree with TRBD1. Looked up from germline, CDR1 is MNHNS and CDR2 is SASEGT. J was trimmed by 5 bases and V by 7 bases; bases with no gene match: 8. This CDR3 is built from 15 residues. CDR3 in amino acids: CASNDGTGGWETQYF. The CDR3 bases are TGTGCCAGCAACGATGGGACAGGGGGCTGGGAGACCCAGTACTTC.

This chain connects TRBV18 to TRBJ1-6; D might be TRBD1 (6 bases). CDR3 length: 14 amino acids. Trimming stripped 3 bases from V and 6 bases from J, with 9 bases between. CDR1 is KGHSH and CDR2 is LQKENI in the germline V gene. This CDR3 is CASSPDSVNSPLHF. The DNA for the CDR3 is TGTGCCAGCTCACCGGACAGCGTTAATTCACCCCTCCACTTT.

This chain links TRBV28 with TRBJ2-3; D is unresolved. Germline-derived CDR1 and CDR2 are MDHEN and SYDVKM. This CDR3 is 12 amino acids long. V shed 8 bases and J shed 6 bases, with 12 bases lying between them. The CDR3 protein is CASQGTRDTQYF. The DNA for the CDR3 is TGTGCCAGCCAAGGCACCCGGGATACGCAGTATTTT.

This clonotype has only a few counts. The CDR3 reads CASSAPAASGAYTDTQYF. The CDR3 nucleotides read TGTGCCAGTAGTGCCCCAGCAGCAAGCGGAGCTTACACAGATACGCAGTATTTT. The chain carries TRBV19 and TRBJ2-3, with D possibly TRBD2 on 5 matching bases. CDR3 length equals 18 residues. Germline values: CDR1 LNHDA, CDR2 SQIVND (reference sequence). V shed 5 bases and J shed 2 bases, with 23 bases lying between them.

This chain joins TRBV18 and TRBJ2-3; 7 nucleotides line up with TRBD1. Germline CDR1 and CDR2: KGHSH and LQKENI. V was pared by 3 bases and J by 1 base, with 10 bases of the junction left unmatched. The CDR3 covers 17 residues. The CDR3 bases are TGTGCCAGCTCACCCGAATTTGACAGGGTGGGCACAGATACGCAGTATTTT. Translation: CASSPEFDRVGTDTQYF. Drawing the rest from reference TRBV18 and TRBJ2-3, the complete variable domain is NAGVMQNPRHLVRRRGQEARLRCSPMKGHSHVYWYRQLPEEGLKFMVYLQKENIIDESGMPKERFSAEFPKEGPSILRIQQVVRGDSAAYFCASSPEFDRVGTDTQYFGPGTRLTVL.

In this sample, this clonotype turned up many times. The chain links TRBV7-2 to TRBJ1-6; D is uncertain. Germline CDR1 is SGHTA and CDR2 is FQGNSA. This CDR3 is built from 12 residues. V shed 2 bases and J shed 9 bases, with 5 bases lying between them. The CDR3 is CASSLMGSPLHF. In nucleotides, the CDR3 is TGTGCCAGCAGCTTAATGGGTTCACCCCTCCACTTT.

This clonotype has only a few counts. DNA of the CDR3: TGTGCCAGCCACTCCTACCGAGACAGGGAGAACATTCAGTACTTC. Translated, it gives CASHSYRDRENIQYF. The V gene is TRBV7-9, the J gene TRBJ2-4; TRBD1 aligns across 7 bases. The CDR3 consists of 15 residues. Germline lookup yields CDR1 SEHNR and CDR2 FQNEAQ (reference sequence). V dropped 8 bases and J dropped 7; count of bases not matched to a gene: 14.

V usage is TRBV24-1 and J usage is TRBJ2-2; weak D call: TRBD1 (6 bases). The CDR3 spans 15 residues. V was pared by 3 bases and J by 3 bases, with 10 bases between. Germline-derived CDR1 and CDR2 are KGHDR and SFDVKD. The CDR3 here is CATSDTGMDTGELFF. CDR3 sequence (DNA): TGTGCCACCAGTGATACAGGGATGGACACCGGGGAGCTGTTTTTT.

This clonotype came up a few times. Here the CDR3 DNA reads TGTGCCTGGAACCCGGGACTAGCAGGGAACTCCGAGCAGTACTTC. Its protein is CAWNPGLAGNSEQYF. This chain uses TRBV30 with TRBJ2-7, with 9 positions matching TRBD2. The V gene end was trimmed by 4 bases and the J gene end by 6 bases; junction bases not matched to a gene: 13. Per the germline V gene, CDR1 is GTSNPN and CDR2 is SVGIG (reference sequence). CDR3 length equals 15 residues.

This chain connects TRBV11-2 to TRBJ1-1; D is unclear. Germline V CDR1 and CDR2: SGHAT, FQNNGV. This CDR3 is built from 16 residues. The V and J ends lost 5 bases and 0 bases respectively, with 16 bases between them. The CDR3 loop is CASSTPGGLMNTEAFF. CDR3 bases: TGTGCCAGCAGCACGCCCGGCGGGCTGATGAACACTGAAGCTTTCTTT.

This clonotype was observed many times. The chain has TRBV15 and TRBJ2-1; 9 positions agree with TRBD2. After removal of 3 bases from V and 3 bases from J, the junction contained 6 bases not matched to a gene. CDR1 is LNHNV and CDR2 is YYDKDF in the germline V gene (reference sequence). CDR3 length: 16 amino acids. CDR3 nucleotide sequence: TGTGCCACCAGCAGGGACTTAGCGGGAGTCTACAATGAGCAGTTCTTC. Translated, it gives CATSRDLAGVYNEQFF.

This clonotype was counted only a few times. The chain has TRBV4-1 and TRBJ1-3, with 7 bases that match TRBD1. Germline values: CDR1 MGHRA, CDR2 YSYEKL. V lost 3 bases, J lost 2 bases, and 7 bases stayed unmatched. The CDR3 loop spans 16 amino acids. The CDR3 region has the DNA TGCGCCAGCAGCCACGCGGGACAGAAGCCTGGAAACACCATATATTTT. This translates into CASSHAGQKPGNTIYF.

This clonotype turned up a few times. This chain joins TRBV19 and TRBJ2-3, with D hard to call. Trimming shortened V by 5 bases and J by 5 bases, and 8 bases separated the two germline ends. In germline, CDR1 is LNHDA, CDR2 SQIVND (reference sequence). This CDR3 is 12 amino acids long. CDR3 in amino acids: CASSPRLDTQYF. In DNA form, the CDR3 reads TGTGCCAGTAGTCCGCGACTAGATACGCAGTATTTT.

This clonotype occurred many times. The rearrangement joins TRBV28 to TRBJ2-2, with D unresolved. This CDR3 has 15 amino acids. Germline loops: CDR1 MDHEN, CDR2 SYDVKM. The V and J ends lost 1 base and 4 bases respectively, with 10 bases between them. The CDR3 loop is CASSLSRGPTGELFF. For the CDR3, the DNA is TGTGCCAGCAGTTTATCACGTGGTCCCACCGGGGAGCTGTTTTTT.